This T cell receptor (beta chain) was obtained from a study of cytomegalovirus exposure and HLA in healthy donors (dated by TCRdb to about 2017). For the wider study: According to a later analysis, the 110 or so validation repertoires were produced on the same platform as the 666 repertoires of the first cohort. High-throughput TCR immunosequencing, statistical association of individual TCRs with disease status, and machine learning were combined to predict cytomegalovirus infection status. The study was designed to test whether signatures of past pathogen exposure could be identified by cataloging public T cell receptors. Along with the approximately 650-subject first cohort, a separate validation cohort of over a hundred different subjects was used.

A word on this clone: The clone's antigen remains unknown. There are no base qualities to consult, and no much larger clone falls within one base.

The donors were included in the validation cohort of 120 subjects, a group kept apart from the roughly 610-subject first cohort. The method was the immunoSEQ multiplex PCR assay. Per the original workflow: A statistical classification framework was built to diagnose cytomegalovirus status from the catalog of TCR beta chain sequences. TCRdb stores this immuneACCESS table with in-frame sequences only. Part of the clones is absent; in the studies checked, under half of the shortfall reflects unresolved V genes, and no reason is known for the rest. V and J calls and clone size come straight from that table; D and trimming were deduced from the DNA. This sample lists some 150,000 clones; around 86% were detected once. The leading ten clones occupy 2% to 3% of the sample. The paper as a whole reports these results and caveats: The study gave a list of 150 to 200 TCR beta chains associated with cytomegalovirus. The authors suggested that the approach could potentially be generalized to other disease states and immunological phenotypes. Of the cluster scores, 85% to 95% were above 0 in a later analysis, which found that TCRs clustered in the first cohort also tended to co-occur in the approximately 120 validation repertoires. Across donors, most TCR sequences were observed very rarely, whereas some public TCRs were present in many individuals. A later analysis had no HLA typing for the validation cohort, so co-occurrence there was scored across all 110 or so repertoires. In both the original and validation cohorts, the classifier was reported to diagnose cytomegalovirus status with high specificity and sensitivity. In vitro tests confirmed that a few of the cytomegalovirus-associated TCR beta chains recognize cytomegalovirus antigens.

V has 2 bases trimmed and J has 2 bases trimmed; junction bases matching no gene number 9. CDR1 and CDR2, looked up from the germline V gene (reference sequence), are WNHNN and SYGVQD. Including the terminal cysteine and phenylalanine, the CDR3 comprises 18 residues. Only the CDR3 DNA stays, 54 bases, in frame from base 1. Sequenced: PBMCs. The TCR originated in a man aged 18 to 29 in good health and CMV-seropositive. The V gene is TRBV10-1 and the J gene is TRBJ2-2, and TRBD2 aligns with 9 junction nucleotides. The CDR3 has the sequence CASSELVLAGQNTGELFF. The DNA sequence follows: TGCGCCAGCAGTGAGCTGGTGCTAGCGGGGCAAAACACCGGGGAGCTGTTTTTT.